The 16 T cell receptor beta chains below come from one sample, sequenced in a study of blood T cell repertoires in COVID-19. This table comes from immunoSEQ multiplex PCR, and its TCRdb copy is limited to in-frame clones, with some not included. There are around 370,000 clones in the sample; 80% to 90% occur only once, and roughly 6% lies in the top ten. Sequencing was carried out using peripheral blood. These receptors came from a woman aged 45-60 years with COVID-19, enrolled during active disease.

V and J are TRBV6-5 and TRBJ1-5; D gene ambiguous. From germline, CDR1 is MNHEY and CDR2 SVGAGI. V was trimmed by 8 bases and J by 2 bases, leaving 13 bases between them. There are 14 residues in the CDR3. CDR3 DNA sequence: TGTGCCAGCGGCGGAGGGTATGGCAATCAGCCCCAGCATTTT. It specifies CASGGGYGNQPQHF.

The chain links TRBV12-3 or TRBV12-4 to TRBJ1-2; D not resolved. This CDR3 is 13 amino acids long. V was shortened by 3 bases and J by 6 bases, with 11 bases between the two germline ends. CDR3 sequence (DNA): TGTGCCAGCAGTTTTACAGTGGAGGATGGCTACACCTTC. This translates into CASSFTVEDGYTF.

The sample holds a few counts of this clone. This chain joins TRBV24-1 and TRBJ2-2, with a possible D match to TRBD2 (6 bases). V lost 12 bases to trimming and J lost 7 bases, with 14 bases between them. The CDR3 totals 12 residues. Germline V gives CDR1 KGHDR, CDR2 SFDVKD. CDR3 residues: CAPPREDGELFF. The CDR3 DNA is TGTGCCCCACCCAGGGAGGACGGGGAGCTGTTTTTT.

The gene calls are TRBV5-5 and TRBJ2-6; the D is unclear. Deletions cut 3 bases from V and 1 base from J, with 5 bases between. The CDR3 loop spans 14 amino acids. The V gene's germline CDR1 is SGHKS and CDR2 YYEKEE (reference sequence). CDR3 nucleotide sequence: TGTGCCAGCAGCTCCGAGTCTGGGGCCAACGTCCTGACTTTC. This encodes CASSSESGANVLTF.

Comments on this clone: The sample has other DNA sequences that encode this CDR3 too. The V and J genes are TRBV30 and TRBJ1-5; TRBD1 matches at 7 bases. The CDR3 is 13 residues long. Looked up from germline, CDR1 is GTSNPN and CDR2 is SVGIG (reference sequence). The trim removed 3 bases at V and 2 bases at J, leaving 1 base unmatched. This chain's CDR3 is CAWSGTGNQPQHF. Written as DNA, the CDR3 is TGTGCCTGGAGCGGGACAGGCAATCAGCCCCAGCATTTT.

The V gene is TRBV4-1, the J gene TRBJ2-5, with TRBD1 matching 8 bases. The V segment lost 3 bases and the J segment 4 bases; nucleotides outside the gene matches: 10. This CDR3 spans 16 amino acids. Germline V gene sequence: CDR1 MGHRA, CDR2 YSYEKL. CDR3 amino acids: CASSHNQGAGSETQYF. The CDR3, as DNA: TGCGCCAGCAGCCACAACCAGGGGGCTGGCTCAGAGACCCAGTACTTC.

This chain joins TRBV11-2 and TRBJ1-1; a weak D match, TRBD1 (6 bases). Germline V gives CDR1 SGHAT, CDR2 FQNNGV. Trimming cost V 8 bases and J 11 bases, with 24 bases left between them. The CDR3 runs to 14 residues. Here the CDR3 DNA reads TGTGCCAGCTCAAAGGGGGGGGCTGGGGCGGTGGCTTTCTTT. The encoded protein is CASSKGGAGAVAFF.

V usage is TRBV15 and J usage is TRBJ2-7, with D maybe TRBD2 (6 bases). In germline, CDR1 is LNHNV, CDR2 YYDKDF (reference sequence). Trimming stripped 8 bases from V and 2 bases from J, with 13 bases between. CDR3 size: 13 residues. The CDR3 DNA sequence: TGTGCCACCCAGGACTACACGACCTACGAGCAGTACTTC. Translation: CATQDYTTYEQYF.

V is TRBV9 and J is TRBJ2-1, with 8 bases that match TRBD2. CDR1 and CDR2 from the germline V gene are SGDLS and YYNGEE. The junction had 4 bases not matched to a gene; V was cut back by 0 bases and J by 8 bases. The CDR3 spans 14 residues. DNA for the CDR3: TGTGCCAGCAGCGTAGGGACTAGCAGCCATGAGCAGTTCTTC. Protein sequence: CASSVGTSSHEQFF.

This sequence joins TRBV7-2 and TRBJ1-6; D is ambiguous. Trimming cost V 7 bases and J 11 bases, with 21 bases left between them. This CDR3 comprises 15 residues. Per germline, CDR1 SGHTA and CDR2 FQGNSA. CDR3 protein: CASTLGGREGPPLHF. The CDR3 coding sequence is TGTGCCAGCACCCTAGGAGGAAGGGAAGGGCCACCCCTCCACTTT.

This chain links TRBV29-1 with TRBJ2-5; TRBD1 is a possible D gene (5 bases). The V gene lost 4 bases and the J gene lost 1 base, with 7 bases spanning the gap. Germline V gene sequence: CDR1 SQVTM, CDR2 ANQGSEA. CDR3 size: 12 residues. This chain's CDR3 is CSVGRAQETQYF. In nucleotides, the CDR3 is TGCAGCGTTGGCAGGGCCCAAGAGACCCAGTACTTC. Complete variable domain (other parts from reference TRBV29-1 and TRBJ2-5): SAVISQKPSRDICQRGTSLTIQCQVDSQVTMMFWYRQQPGQSLTLIATANQGSEATYESGFVIDKFPISRPNLTFSTLTVSNMSPEDSSIYLCSVGRAQETQYFGPGTRLLVL.

The chain employs TRBV21-1 and TRBJ2-5; the table gives TRBD1 as D, unverified against the DNA. TRBV21-1 is assigned pseudogene status. This CDR3 contains 15 residues. CDR3 sequence reads: CASSVPAGGRETQYF. DNA of the CDR3: TGTGCCAGCAGCGTCCCCGCAGGGGGCCGGGAGACCCAGTACTTC.

The chain employs TRBV10-2 and TRBJ1-6; D might be TRBD1 (6 bases). Trimming stripped 8 bases from V and 7 bases from J, with 15 bases between. Germline V gene sequence: CDR1 WSHSY, CDR2 SAAADI. The CDR3 loop spans 14 amino acids. The CDR3 sequence: CASGAWGQNSPLHF. The CDR3 DNA reads as TGCGCCAGCGGGGCGTGGGGGCAAAATTCACCCCTCCACTTT.

This chain uses TRBV6-5 with TRBJ1-1, with 8 bases identical to TRBD1. The CDR3 has 16 amino acids. Germline CDR1 and CDR2: MNHEY and SVGAGI. V trimming: 4 bases; J trimming: 2 bases; junction bases outside the gene matches: 9. Here the CDR3 DNA reads TGTGCCAGCAGTTTTCTTCCGGGACAGGAAAACACTGAAGCTTTCTTT. Encoded protein: CASSFLPGQENTEAFF.

The chain couples TRBV3-1 (or the pseudogene TRBV3-2) to TRBJ2-2, with TRBD2 as a possible D gene (5 bases). The V end lost 3 bases, the J end lost 4 bases, and 15 bases lay between the germline ends. The CDR3 is 16 amino acids. The germline V gene has CDR1 LGHDT and CDR2 YNNKEL (reference sequence). In DNA, the CDR3 is TGTGCCAGCAGCCACCACCGGGAAAGCGCCACCGGGGAGCTGTTTTTT. Amino acids: CASSHHRESATGELFF.

The V and J genes are TRBV6-4 and TRBJ2-3, with 7 bases fitting TRBD1. The germline V gene has CDR1 MRHNA and CDR2 SNTAGT. The CDR3 runs to 17 residues. V shed 0 bases and J 2 bases; nucleotides not matched to a gene: 8. CDR3 coding DNA: TGTGCCAGCAGTGACTCTCTGGCAGGGGGTGACACAGATACGCAGTATTTT. This gives the protein CASSDSLAGGDTDTQYF.